This T cell receptor beta chain was retrieved from a study of shared clonotypes between healthy human individuals. Germline assignment: CDR1 SGHNT and CDR2 YYREEE (reference sequence). The ends lost 2 bases at V and 2 bases at J; junction bases unmatched: 4. CDR3 length: 15 residues. Study-wide points: The researchers took only blood, and tissue repertoires probably look different.

Worth noting for this clone: Its antigen is as yet unknown.

Deep was the level at which the assay was run. Clones were sequenced by immunoSEQ multiplex PCR, and TCRdb holds only the in-frame ones, with some missing. The data hold approximately 2,000,000 clones, with about nine tenths observed a single time. A split of CD4+ cells into CD45RA+ naive and CD45RA-negative memory subsets was performed. The chain recombines TRBV5-4 with TRBJ2-7; TRBD2 matches 10 bases. This sequence was found in a man between 18 and 35 years old in good health. Some clones in this sample may be carry-over from other donors' samples. The source material was naive CD4+ T cells from PBMCs. The subset denotes: CD45RA+ positively selected. This CDR3 is CASSFTSGIPYEQYF. CDR3 nucleotide sequence: TGTGCCAGCAGCTTTACTAGCGGGATTCCCTACGAGCAGTACTTC. Full variable domain (outside the CDR3, taken from reference TRBV5-4 and TRBJ2-7): ETGVTQSPTHLIKTRGQQVTLRCSSQSGHNTVSWYQQALGQGPQFIFQYYREEENGRGNFPPRFSGLQFPNYSSELNVNALELDDSALYLCASSFTSGIPYEQYFGPGTRLTVT.